This TCR beta chain appears in the sequencing data of a study of metastatic and nonmetastatic thyroid tumors. Each patient went into thyroid surgery without having received any treatment. Points from the study as a whole: The study reportedly found significantly higher TCR beta diversity in malignant thyroid tumors than benign nodules, in blood and tumor.

A remark on this clone: Its specificity is unknown.

MiXCR reprocessed the PCR reads for TCRdb. This sample has about 40,000 clones; about 17% occur once, and the top ten carry over 3.5%. Germline CDR1 and CDR2: LNHNV and YYDKDF (reference sequence). V was clipped by 2 bases and J by 6 bases, with 11 bases between them. This CDR3 spans 13 amino acids. The rearrangement links TRBV15 to TRBJ2-7; D gene unclear. Sequencing was carried out using blood. The TCR originated in a female donor with papillary thyroid cancer or a benign thyroid nodule (not recorded which). Some clones in this sample may be carry-over from other donors' samples. The CDR3: CATSRYPVTEQYF. The CDR3 nucleotides are TGTGCCACCAGCAGATATCCAGTGACCGAGCAGTACTTC.